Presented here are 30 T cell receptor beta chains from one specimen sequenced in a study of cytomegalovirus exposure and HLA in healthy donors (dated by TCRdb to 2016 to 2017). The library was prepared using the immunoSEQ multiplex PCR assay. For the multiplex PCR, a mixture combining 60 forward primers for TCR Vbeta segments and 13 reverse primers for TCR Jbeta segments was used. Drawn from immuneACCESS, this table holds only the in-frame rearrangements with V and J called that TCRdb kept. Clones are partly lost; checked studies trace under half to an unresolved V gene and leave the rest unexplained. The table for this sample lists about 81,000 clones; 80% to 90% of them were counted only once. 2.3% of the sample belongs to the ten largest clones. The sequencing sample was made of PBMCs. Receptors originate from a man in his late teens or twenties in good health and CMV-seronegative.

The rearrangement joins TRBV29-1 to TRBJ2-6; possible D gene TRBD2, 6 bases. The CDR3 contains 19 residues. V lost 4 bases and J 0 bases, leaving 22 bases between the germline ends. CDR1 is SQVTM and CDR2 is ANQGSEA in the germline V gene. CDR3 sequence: CSVAEGEEQIISGANVLTF. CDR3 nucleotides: TGCAGCGTTGCGGAAGGGGAGGAGCAAATAATCTCTGGGGCCAACGTCCTGACTTTC.

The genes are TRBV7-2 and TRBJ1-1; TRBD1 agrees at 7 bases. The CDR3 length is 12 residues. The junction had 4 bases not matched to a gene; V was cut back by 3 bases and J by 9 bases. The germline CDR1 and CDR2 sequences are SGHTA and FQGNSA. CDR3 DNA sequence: TGTGCCAGCAGCTTGACAGGGTTGCAAGCTTTCTTT. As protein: CASSLTGLQAFF.

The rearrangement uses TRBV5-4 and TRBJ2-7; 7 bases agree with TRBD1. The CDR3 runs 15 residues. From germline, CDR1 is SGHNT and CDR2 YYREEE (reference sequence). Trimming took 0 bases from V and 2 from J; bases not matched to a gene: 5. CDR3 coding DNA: TGTGCCAGCAGCTTGGGAGGGGGCGATCCCTACGAGCAGTACTTC. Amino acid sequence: CASSLGGGDPYEQYF. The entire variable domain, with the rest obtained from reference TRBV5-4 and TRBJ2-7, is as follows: ETGVTQSPTHLIKTRGQQVTLRCSSQSGHNTVSWYQQALGQGPQFIFQYYREEENGRGNFPPRFSGLQFPNYSSELNVNALELDDSALYLCASSLGGGDPYEQYFGPGTRLTVT.

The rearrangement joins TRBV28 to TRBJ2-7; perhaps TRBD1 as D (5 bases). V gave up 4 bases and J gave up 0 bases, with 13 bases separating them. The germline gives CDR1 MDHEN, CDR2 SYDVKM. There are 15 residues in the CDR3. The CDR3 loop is CASSYRPGGSYEQYF. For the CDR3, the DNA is TGTGCCAGCAGTTACAGGCCCGGCGGCTCCTACGAGCAGTACTTC. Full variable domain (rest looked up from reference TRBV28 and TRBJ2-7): DVKVTQSSRYLVKRTGEKVFLECVQDMDHENMFWYRQDPGLGLRLIYFSYDVKMKEKGDIPEGYSVSREKKERFSLILESASTNQTSMYLCASSYRPGGSYEQYFGPGTRLTVT.

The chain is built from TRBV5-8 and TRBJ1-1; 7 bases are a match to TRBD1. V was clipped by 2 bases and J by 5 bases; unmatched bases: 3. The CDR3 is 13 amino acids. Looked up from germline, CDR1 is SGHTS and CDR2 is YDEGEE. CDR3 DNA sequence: TGTGCCAGCAGCTTTAGGGGGCGGACTGAAGCTTTCTTT. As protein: CASSFRGRTEAFF.

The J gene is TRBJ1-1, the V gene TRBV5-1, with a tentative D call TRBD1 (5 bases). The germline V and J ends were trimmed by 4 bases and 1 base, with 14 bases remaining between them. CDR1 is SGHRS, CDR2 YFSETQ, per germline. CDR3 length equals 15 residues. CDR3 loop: CASSPQTDPNTEAFF. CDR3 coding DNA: TGCGCCAGCAGCCCTCAGACAGACCCGAACACTGAAGCTTTCTTT.

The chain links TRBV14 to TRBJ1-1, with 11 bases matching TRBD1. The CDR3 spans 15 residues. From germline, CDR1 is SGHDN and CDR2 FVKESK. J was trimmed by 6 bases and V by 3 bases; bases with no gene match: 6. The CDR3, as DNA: TGTGCCAGCAGCCAGACAGGACAGGGGGCGGCTGAAGCTTTCTTT. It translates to CASSQTGQGAAEAFF.

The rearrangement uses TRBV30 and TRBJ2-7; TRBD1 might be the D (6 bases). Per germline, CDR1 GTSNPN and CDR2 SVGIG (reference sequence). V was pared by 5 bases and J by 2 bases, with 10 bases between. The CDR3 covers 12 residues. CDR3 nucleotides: TGTGCCTGGCTTACAGGGACCTACGAGCAGTACTTC. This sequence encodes CAWLTGTYEQYF.

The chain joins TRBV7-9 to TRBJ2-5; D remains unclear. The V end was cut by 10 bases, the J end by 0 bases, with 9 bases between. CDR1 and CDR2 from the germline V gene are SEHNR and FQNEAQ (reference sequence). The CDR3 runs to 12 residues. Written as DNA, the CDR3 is TGTGCCACCCAGAGGTACCAAGAGACCCAGTACTTC. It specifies CATQRYQETQYF.

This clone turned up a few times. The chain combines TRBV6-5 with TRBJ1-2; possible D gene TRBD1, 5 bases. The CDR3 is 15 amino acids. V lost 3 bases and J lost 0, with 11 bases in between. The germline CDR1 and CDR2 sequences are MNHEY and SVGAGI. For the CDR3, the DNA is TGTGCCAGCAGTTATGGGGGGAGGTCTAACTATGGCTACACCTTC. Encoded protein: CASSYGGRSNYGYTF.

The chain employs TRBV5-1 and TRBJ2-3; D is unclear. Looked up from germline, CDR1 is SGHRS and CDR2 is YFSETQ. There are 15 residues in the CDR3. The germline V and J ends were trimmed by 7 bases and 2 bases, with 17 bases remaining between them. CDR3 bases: TGCGCCAGCCGGTTCCGTATTGCTGACACAGATACGCAGTATTTT. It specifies CASRFRIADTDTQYF.

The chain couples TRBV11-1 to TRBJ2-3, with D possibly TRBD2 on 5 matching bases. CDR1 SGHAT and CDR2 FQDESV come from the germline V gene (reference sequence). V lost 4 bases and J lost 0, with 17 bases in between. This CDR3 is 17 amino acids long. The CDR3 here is CASSSRLSGVSTDTQYF. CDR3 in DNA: TGTGCCAGCAGCTCGCGTTTAAGCGGAGTAAGCACAGATACGCAGTATTTT. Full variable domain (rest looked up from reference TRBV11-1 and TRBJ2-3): EAEVAQSPRYKITEKSQAVAFWCDPISGHATLYWYRQILGQGPELLVQFQDESVVDDSQLPKDRFSAERLKGVDSTLKIQPAELGDSAMYLCASSSRLSGVSTDTQYFGPGTRLTVL.

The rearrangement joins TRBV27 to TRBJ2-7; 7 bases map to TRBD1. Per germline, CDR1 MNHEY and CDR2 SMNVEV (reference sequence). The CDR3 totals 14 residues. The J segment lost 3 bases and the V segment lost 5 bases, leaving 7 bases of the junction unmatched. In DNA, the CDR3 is TGTGCCAGCAGTCCTCGACAGGGATTCTACGAGCAGTACTTC. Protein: CASSPRQGFYEQYF.

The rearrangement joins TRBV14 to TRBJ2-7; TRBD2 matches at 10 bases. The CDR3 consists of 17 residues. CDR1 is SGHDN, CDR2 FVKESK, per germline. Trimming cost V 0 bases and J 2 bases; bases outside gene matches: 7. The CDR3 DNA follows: TGTGCCAGCAGCCAAGAGGCTAGCGGGGGAAACCCCTACGAGCAGTACTTC. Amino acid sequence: CASSQEASGGNPYEQYF.

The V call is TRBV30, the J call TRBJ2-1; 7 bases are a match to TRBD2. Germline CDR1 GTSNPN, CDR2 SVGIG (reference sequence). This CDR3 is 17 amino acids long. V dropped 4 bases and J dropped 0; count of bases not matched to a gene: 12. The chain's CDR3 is CAWMPAGRVVSYNEQFF. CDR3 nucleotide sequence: TGTGCCTGGATGCCAGCGGGAAGAGTAGTCTCCTACAATGAGCAGTTCTTC.

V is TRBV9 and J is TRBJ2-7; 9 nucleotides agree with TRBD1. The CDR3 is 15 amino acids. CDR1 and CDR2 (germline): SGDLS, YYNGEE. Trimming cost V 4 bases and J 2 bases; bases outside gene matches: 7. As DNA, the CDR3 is TGTGCCAGCAGCTTATCGACAGGGGGTCCCTACGAGCAGTACTTC. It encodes CASSLSTGGPYEQYF. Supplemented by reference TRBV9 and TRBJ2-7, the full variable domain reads DSGVTQTPKHLITATGQRVTLRCSPRSGDLSVYWYQQSLDQGLQFLIQYYNGEERAKGNILERFSAQQFPDLHSELNLSSLELGDSALYFCASSLSTGGPYEQYFGPGTRLTVT.

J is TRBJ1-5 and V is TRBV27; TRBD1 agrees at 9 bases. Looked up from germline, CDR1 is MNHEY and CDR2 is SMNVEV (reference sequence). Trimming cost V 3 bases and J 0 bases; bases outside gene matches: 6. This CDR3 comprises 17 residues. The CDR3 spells CASSLLGQGYSNQPQHF. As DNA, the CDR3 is TGTGCCAGCAGTTTGTTGGGACAGGGATATAGCAATCAGCCCCAGCATTTT.

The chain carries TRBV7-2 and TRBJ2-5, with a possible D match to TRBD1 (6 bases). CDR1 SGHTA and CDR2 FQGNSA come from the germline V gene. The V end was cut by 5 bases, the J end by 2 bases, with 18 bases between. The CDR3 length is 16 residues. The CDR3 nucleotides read TGTGCCAGCAGCCAAGGGACACTCTCGGTACAAGAGACCCAGTACTTC. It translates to CASSQGTLSVQETQYF.

The CDR3 spells CASSHRTGRGYTF. CDR3 DNA sequence: TGTGCCAGCAGCCACAGGACAGGGAGAGGCTACACCTTC. The rearrangement uses TRBV7-8 and TRBJ1-2, with 8 bases that match TRBD1. Germline V gene lookup returns CDR1 SGHVS and CDR2 FQNEAQ. The CDR3 is 13 amino acids. V gave up 5 bases and J gave up 8 bases; unmatched junction bases: 7.

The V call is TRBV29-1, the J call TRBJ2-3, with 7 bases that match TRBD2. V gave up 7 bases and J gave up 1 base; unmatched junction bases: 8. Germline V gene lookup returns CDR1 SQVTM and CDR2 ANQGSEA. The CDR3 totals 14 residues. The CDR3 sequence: CSAGGGRGTDTQYF. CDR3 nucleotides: TGCAGCGCCGGCGGGGGTCGGGGCACAGATACGCAGTATTTT.

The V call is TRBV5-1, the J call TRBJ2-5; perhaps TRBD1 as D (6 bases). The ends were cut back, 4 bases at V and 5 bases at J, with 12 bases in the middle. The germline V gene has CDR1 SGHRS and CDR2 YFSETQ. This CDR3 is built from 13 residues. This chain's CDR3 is CASSHDRPETQYF. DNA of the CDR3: TGCGCCAGCAGCCACGACAGGCCCGAGACCCAGTACTTC.

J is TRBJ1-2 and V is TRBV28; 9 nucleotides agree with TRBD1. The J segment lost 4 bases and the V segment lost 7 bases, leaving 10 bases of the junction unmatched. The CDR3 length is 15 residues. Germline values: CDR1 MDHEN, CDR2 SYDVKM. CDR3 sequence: CASTWDRVRSYGYTF. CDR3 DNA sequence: TGTGCCAGCACCTGGGACAGGGTTCGTTCCTATGGCTACACCTTC.

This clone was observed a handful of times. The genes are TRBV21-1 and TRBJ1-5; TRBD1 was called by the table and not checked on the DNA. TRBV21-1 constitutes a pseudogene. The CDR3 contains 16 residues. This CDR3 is CASSKGTGRTTQPQHF. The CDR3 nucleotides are TGTGCCAGCAGCAAAGGGACAGGCAGAACGACCCAGCCCCAGCATTTT.

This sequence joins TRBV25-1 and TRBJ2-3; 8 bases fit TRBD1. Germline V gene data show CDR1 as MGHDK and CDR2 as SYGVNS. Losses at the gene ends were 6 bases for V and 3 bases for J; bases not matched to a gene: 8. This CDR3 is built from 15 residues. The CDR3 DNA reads TGTGCCAGCAGAGCAGGGGGCTCAGGAACAGATACGCAGTATTTT. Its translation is CASRAGGSGTDTQYF. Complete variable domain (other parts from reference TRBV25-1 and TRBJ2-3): EADIYQTPRYLVIGTGKKITLECSQTMGHDKMYWYQQDPGMELHLIHYSYGVNSTEKGDLSSESTVSRIRTEHFPLTLESARPSHTSQYLCASRAGGSGTDTQYFGPGTRLTVL.

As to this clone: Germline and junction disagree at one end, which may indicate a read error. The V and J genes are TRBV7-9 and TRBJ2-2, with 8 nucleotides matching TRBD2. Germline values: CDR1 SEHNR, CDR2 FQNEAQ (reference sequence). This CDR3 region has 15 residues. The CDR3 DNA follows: TGTGCCAGCAGCTACCGACTAGCGACCACCGGGGAACTGTTTTTT. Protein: CASSYRLATTGELFF.

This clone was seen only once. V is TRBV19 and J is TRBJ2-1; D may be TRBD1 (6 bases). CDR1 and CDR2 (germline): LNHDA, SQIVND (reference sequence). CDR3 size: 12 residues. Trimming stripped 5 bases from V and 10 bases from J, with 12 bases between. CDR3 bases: TGTGCCAGTAGTCTACAGGGCGGGGAGCAGTTCTTC. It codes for CASSLQGGEQFF.

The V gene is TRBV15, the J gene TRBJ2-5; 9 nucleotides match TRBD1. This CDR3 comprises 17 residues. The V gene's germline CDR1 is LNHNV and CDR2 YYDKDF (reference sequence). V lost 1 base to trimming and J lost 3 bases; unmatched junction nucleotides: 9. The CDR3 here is CATSRVLGQGTKETQYF. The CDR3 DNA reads TGTGCCACCAGCAGAGTATTGGGACAGGGAACCAAAGAGACCCAGTACTTC.

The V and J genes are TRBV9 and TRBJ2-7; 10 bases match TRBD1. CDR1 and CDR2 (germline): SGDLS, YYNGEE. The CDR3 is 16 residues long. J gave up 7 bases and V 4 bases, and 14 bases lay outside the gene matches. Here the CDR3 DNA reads TGTGCCAGCAGCCAGAGCGGCGGACAGGGGGTCAAGGAGCAGTACTTC. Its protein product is CASSQSGGQGVKEQYF. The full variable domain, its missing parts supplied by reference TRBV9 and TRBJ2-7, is DSGVTQTPKHLITATGQRVTLRCSPRSGDLSVYWYQQSLDQGLQFLIQYYNGEERAKGNILERFSAQQFPDLHSELNLSSLELGDSALYFCASSQSGGQGVKEQYFGPGTRLTVT.

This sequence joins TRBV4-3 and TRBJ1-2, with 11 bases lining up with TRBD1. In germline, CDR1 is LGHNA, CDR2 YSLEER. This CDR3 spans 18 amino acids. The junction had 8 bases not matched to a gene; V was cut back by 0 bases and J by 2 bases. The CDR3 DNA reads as TGCGCCAGCAGCCAAGACACCCCCGGGACAGGGGGGAACTATGGCTACACCTTC. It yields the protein CASSQDTPGTGGNYGYTF.

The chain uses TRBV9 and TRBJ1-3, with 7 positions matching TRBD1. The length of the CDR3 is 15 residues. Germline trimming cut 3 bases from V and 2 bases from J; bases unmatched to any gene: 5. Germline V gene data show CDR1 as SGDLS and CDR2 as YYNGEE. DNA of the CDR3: TGTGCCAGCAGCGGGGACAGTGTCCCTGGAAACACCATATATTTT. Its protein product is CASSGDSVPGNTIYF.